This note documents a single T cell receptor (beta chain) sequence. The data are from a study of blood T cell repertoires in COVID-19. Study as a whole: Researchers got acute and convalescent COVID-19 samples from the United States, Italy and Spain. T cells, B-cell-depleted T cells, or PBMCs provided the cDNA or gDNA that served as material.

With V trimmed by 11 bases and J by 3 bases, 10 bases remained unmatched. The CDR3 has 14 residues. The germline V gene encodes CDR1 LNHNV and CDR2 YYDKDF (reference sequence). As handled by the study authors: For nucleated cells, counts were estimated from reference gene primer amplification. Libraries were prepared by immunoSEQ multiplex PCR; TCRdb keeps only in-frame clonotypes and omits some of them. D and trimming come from the DNA, and the V and J calls and clone size come from that table. The table has approximately 290,000 clones, approximately 90% seen once. Sample: peripheral blood. V usage is TRBV15 and J usage is TRBJ2-1; TRBD1 matches 7 bases. The clonotype comes from a young man with acute or convalescent COVID-19. This chain's CDR3 is CAVSTGSGYNEQFF. CDR3 nucleotides: TGTGCCGTATCGACAGGGTCGGGCTACAATGAGCAGTTCTTC.